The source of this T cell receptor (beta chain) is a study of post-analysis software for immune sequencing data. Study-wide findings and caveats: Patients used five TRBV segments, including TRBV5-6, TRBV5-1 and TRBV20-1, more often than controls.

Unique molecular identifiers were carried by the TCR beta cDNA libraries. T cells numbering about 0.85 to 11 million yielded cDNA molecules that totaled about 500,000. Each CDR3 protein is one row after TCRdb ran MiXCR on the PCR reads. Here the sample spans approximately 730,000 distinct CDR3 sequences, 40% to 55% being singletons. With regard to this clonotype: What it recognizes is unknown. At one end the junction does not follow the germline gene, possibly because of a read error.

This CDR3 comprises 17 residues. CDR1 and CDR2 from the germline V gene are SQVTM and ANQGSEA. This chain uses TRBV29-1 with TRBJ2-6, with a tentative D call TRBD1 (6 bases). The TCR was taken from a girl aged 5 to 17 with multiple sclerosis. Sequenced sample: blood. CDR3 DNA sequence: TGCAGCGTTGAAAAAAAGGACAGAGACTCTGGGGCCAACGTCCGGACTTTC. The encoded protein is CSVEKKDRDSGANVRTF. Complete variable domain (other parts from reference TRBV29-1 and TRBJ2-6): SAVISQKPSRDICQRGTSLTIQCQVDSQVTMMFWYRQQPGQSLTLIATANQGSEATYESGFVIDKFPISRPNLTFSTLTVSNMSPEDSSIYLCSVEKKDRDSGANVRTFGAGSRLTVL.